This T cell receptor (beta chain) was recovered during a study of PD-L1 blockade in urothelial cancer (dated 2017 in TCRdb). Background on the whole study: Every patient began therapy in 2014 and was given atezolizumab 1,200 mg intravenously every 3 weeks. Whole exome sequencing and RNA sequencing of pretreatment tumors were performed alongside TCR sequencing in the same patients. Durable clinical benefit was achieved by nine patients and was not achieved by 20 patients. Durable clinical benefit was defined as a progression-free survival longer than 6 months, and TCR features were additionally tested against progression-free survival and overall survival. Blood samples gave a median of approximately 150,000 T cells and roughly 83,000 unique TCRs, with a median clonality of 0.080. Twenty-five of 29 patients were males with bladder-origin urothelial cancer, and 18 of 29 reported a prior smoking history. Pretreatment blood TCR-seq was available for twenty-nine patients, at least one posttreatment blood collection was obtained for around 25 patients, and tumor TCR-seq was available for around 25 patients. Pretreatment tumor samples, along with matched peripheral blood collected serially before and after atezolizumab treatment, underwent TCR sequencing. An ECOG performance status of 0 or 1 was recorded for the patients, and 0 to 3 prior chemotherapy regimens had been received by the patients. Blood samples were analyzed at two time points: 3 weeks after treatment start (second dose) and 6 weeks after treatment start. The study, an exploratory multi-omic analysis, examined somatic, immune and clinical correlates of response to PD-L1 blockade with atezolizumab in urothelial cancer. Points the paper makes about the study in general: Small sample size (n ≈ 28) and many exploratory analyses mean the results are intended to be hypothesis-generating. Greater expansion of tumor-associated TCR clones in peripheral blood 3 weeks after the start of treatment was observed in patients with durable benefit (n of about 20, p = 0.022). Improved progression-free and overall survival was associated with having pretreatment peripheral blood TCR clonality below the median.

Synthetic TCR analog templates were spiked into each PCR to estimate absolute template abundance from read counts. TCRbeta CDR3 regions were amplified from genomic DNA with bias-controlled V and J gene primers using the immunoSEQ assay. Sequencing of rearranged TCRbeta segments was performed at approximately 20X coverage. Concerning the study's data processing: Sequencing errors were corrected by clustering and CDR3s were annotated against IMGT to assign V, D and J genes. Out-of-frame and stop-codon sequences were excluded, and only productive TCRbeta rearrangements were used in downstream analyses. Clonality was calculated as one minus the Shannon entropy normalized by the log of the number of unique productive sequences. Fisher's exact test with Benjamini-Hochberg correction, at a threshold of adjusted p below 0.01, was used to find clones that differed between time points or between blood and tumor. TCRdb provides this immuneACCESS table in a form limited to in-frame rearrangements. Some clones are lacking; in checked studies, under half of them reflect an unresolved V gene, and why the rest are absent is not known. The DNA was the basis for D and trimming; V, J and clone size are from that table. This sample holds roughly 50,000 clones; 85% were observed only once. The leading ten clones occupy 15% to 18% of the sample.

The table lists this clone with a few counts. This clone's antigen is unknown. Within one base of it there is no much larger clone, and no base qualities were kept. In the paper's terms, the time point label means: pretreatment peripheral blood. A cohort of about 30 patients with locally advanced or metastatic urothelial carcinoma, treated at Memorial Sloan Kettering on a trial protocol, was included. Peripheral blood mononuclear cells were collected pretreatment and during treatment, at between 1 and 8 total time points per patient. The Qiagen DNeasy Blood extraction kit was used to purify genomic DNA from total PBMCs and tumor samples. PBMCs were collected pretreatment and during treatment, and were isolated and stored as previously described. The sequences come from PBMCs, collected around atezolizumab (anti-PD-L1) treatment. The TCR sequence derives from a man aged 70 or older with urothelial cancer.

The CDR3 amino acid sequence is: CASSSPGTSGRGRDEQFF. In nucleotides, the sequence is TGTGCCAGCAGCTCCCCCGGGACTAGCGGGAGAGGTAGGGATGAGCAGTTCTTC. The sequence is built from TRBV28 and TRBJ2-1, and TRBD2 aligns with 14 junction nucleotides. The CDR3 runs 18 amino acids, cysteine and phenylalanine included. Just CDR3 DNA is preserved here, 54 bases in frame from base 1. Germline trimming amounts to 6 bases on V and 8 bases on J, with 15 as the count of junction bases outside the gene matches. The germline V gene specifies MDHEN as CDR1 and SYDVKM as CDR2. Where the CDR3 stops, the reference TRBV28 and TRBJ2-1 genes take over; the full variable domain is DVKVTQSSRYLVKRTGEKVFLECVQDMDHENMFWYRQDPGLGLRLIYFSYDVKMKEKGDIPEGYSVSREKKERFSLILESASTNQTSMYLCASSSPGTSGRGRDEQFFGPGTRLTVL.